These 25 T cell receptor beta chains share one sample of origin, sequenced in a study of molecular identifiers for immune sequencing clone quantification. One entry per CDR3 protein results from TCRdb running MiXCR on the PCR reads. The data contain about 640,000 distinct CDR3 sequences, nearly 20% of them singletons. Sequenced material: naive CD8+ T cells from blood, with Jurkat cell RNA spiked in. Noted subset: FACS-sorted CD8+CD4-CCR7+CD45RA+ naive T cells. These receptors were obtained from a human donor in good health. Some libraries in this study had Jurkat cell RNA spiked in.

V usage is TRBV12-3 or TRBV12-4 and J usage is TRBJ1-2; 9 bases line up with TRBD1. Losses at the gene ends were 2 bases for V and 8 bases for J; bases not matched to a gene: 3. The length of the CDR3 is 13 residues. In DNA form, the CDR3 reads TGTGCCAGCAGTTTAACAGGGGGCTGGGGCTACACCTTC. Its protein product is CASSLTGGWGYTF.

This clonotype was recorded a few times. Given a much more abundant clone one base away, this may be a read error. J is TRBJ2-7 and V is TRBV28; no definite D call. The CDR3 is 17 residues long. CDR1 is MDHEN and CDR2 is SYDVKM in the germline V gene. The CDR3 here is CAGSLTPIGFRFYEQYF. The CDR3, as DNA: TGTGCCGGCAGTTTAACCCCTATAGGATTCCGGTTTTACGAGCAGTACTTC. The entire variable domain, with the rest obtained from reference TRBV28 and TRBJ2-7, is as follows: DVKVTQSSRYLVKRTGEKVFLECVQDMDHENMFWYRQDPGLGLRLIYFSYDVKMKEKGDIPEGYSVSREKKERFSLILESASTNQTSMYLCAGSLTPIGFRFYEQYFGPGTRLTVT.

Remarks on this clonotype: A much larger clone differs by one base, so this may be a read error. This sequence joins TRBV18 and TRBJ2-5; a weak D match, TRBD1 (6 bases). Germline V gives CDR1 KGHSH, CDR2 LQKENI. CDR3 length: 14 amino acids. CDR3: CASSPWTAQGTQYF. CDR3 nucleotides: TGTGCCAGCTCACCATGGACAGCCCAAGGGACCCAGTACTTC.

This clonotype was seen ten or more times. The V gene is TRBV4-2, the J gene TRBJ1-3; D not certain. V lost 3 bases, J lost 3 bases, and 12 bases lay in between. CDR3 size: 15 residues. Germline CDR1 reads LGHNA; CDR2 reads YNFKEQ. In DNA, the CDR3 is TGTGCCAGCAGCCAGATAGACGGGGTTGGAAACACCATATATTTT. Translating it yields CASSQIDGVGNTIYF.

This clonotype was picked up many times. The rearrangement joins TRBV7-6 to TRBJ2-3; TRBD2 is a possible D gene (6 bases). Germline CDR1 is SGHVS and CDR2 is FNYEAQ. V was shortened by 6 bases and J by 6 bases, with 13 bases between the two germline ends. The CDR3 runs to 13 residues. The CDR3 region is CASRGYGGDTQYF. The CDR3 DNA follows: TGTGCCAGCAGGGGGTACGGGGGTGATACGCAGTATTTT.

There are many counts of this clonotype. CDR3 coding DNA: TGTGCCAGCAGCTCCTCGGACAGGGTTTCCTATGGCTACACCTTC. The encoded protein is CASSSSDRVSYGYTF. The chain is built from TRBV21-1 and TRBJ1-2; the D call in the table, TRBD1, was not verified against the DNA. TRBV21-1 is given as a pseudogene. CDR3 length equals 15 residues.

Ten or more counts support this clonotype. This rearrangement joins TRBV9 to TRBJ2-5; D not certain. The V end was cut by 2 bases, the J end by 7 bases, with 9 bases between. Germline CDR1 reads SGDLS; CDR2 reads YYNGEE. The CDR3 runs 12 residues. The CDR3 loop reads CASSVPGGTQYF. In nucleotides, the CDR3 is TGTGCCAGCAGCGTCCCGGGCGGGACCCAGTACTTC.

This clonotype was recorded at least ten times. This rearrangement joins TRBV7-2 to TRBJ2-3, with TRBD2 matching over 9 bases. V lost 4 bases to trimming and J lost 2 bases; unmatched junction nucleotides: 13. Germline loops: CDR1 SGHTA, CDR2 FQGNSA. The CDR3 extends over 18 amino acids. The CDR3 DNA sequence: TGTGCCAGCAGCTCGCCCGCTAGCGGGGTATTTGTCACAGATACGCAGTATTTT. Protein: CASSSPASGVFVTDTQYF.

This clonotype came up many times. The chain joins TRBV28 to TRBJ2-3; D is perhaps TRBD2 (6 bases). The germline gives CDR1 MDHEN, CDR2 SYDVKM. V was pared by 9 bases and J by 0 bases, with 19 bases between. The CDR3 is made up of 16 amino acids. The CDR3 region is CASVGLMGVSTDTQYF. The CDR3 DNA is TGTGCCAGTGTTGGACTAATGGGGGTGAGCACAGATACGCAGTATTTT.

This clonotype was seen a few times. V usage is TRBV6-2 or TRBV6-3 and J usage is TRBJ2-2; perhaps TRBD2 as D (5 bases). With 4 bases removed from V and 4 bases from J, the gap between germline ends came to 25 bases. The germline gives CDR1 MNHEY, CDR2 SVGEGT. This CDR3 spans 19 amino acids. As DNA, the CDR3 is TGTGCCAGCAGTTGGCTGCCTCAGGACGGACCACGGGGCACCGGGGAGCTGTTTTTT. As protein: CASSWLPQDGPRGTGELFF.

The genes are TRBV4-2 and TRBJ2-1; 11 bases fit TRBD2. The V gene's germline CDR1 is LGHNA and CDR2 YNFKEQ. With 0 bases clipped from V and 8 bases from J, the junction kept 3 bases outside the gene matches. The CDR3 has 15 residues. The CDR3 nucleotides read TGTGCCAGCAGCCAAGATCCACTAGCGGGAGATGAGCAGTTCTTC. Translating it yields CASSQDPLAGDEQFF.

Comments on this clonotype: One base away lies a much larger clone, so this may be a sequencing read error. The CDR3 reads CASSLIVAGAINSLLHF. The CDR3 DNA sequence: TGTGCCAGCAGTTTGATCGTTGCAGGGGCTATTAATTCACTCCTCCACTTT. V gene TRBV27 combines with J gene TRBJ1-6; maybe TRBD1 (6 bases). In germline, CDR1 is MNHEY, CDR2 SMNVEV (reference sequence). This CDR3 is built from 17 residues.

This clonotype has a single count. The chain is built from TRBV6-5 and TRBJ2-1; no clear D gene. The germline gives CDR1 MNHEY, CDR2 SVGAGI. The V gene lost 2 bases and the J gene lost 11 bases, with 13 bases spanning the gap. This CDR3 is 13 amino acids long. This CDR3 is CASSYPTARKQFF. The CDR3 region has the DNA TGTGCCAGCAGTTACCCGACGGCTCGCAAGCAGTTCTTC.

This clonotype was counted only a few times. J is TRBJ2-7 and V is TRBV5-3; D unresolved. TRBV5-3 is filed as an ORF, its function uncertain. V was cut by 8 bases and J by 2 bases, with 23 bases left in between. The CDR3 spans 16 residues. The CDR3 region is CASSDGYITNPYEQYF. The CDR3, as DNA: TGTGCCAGCAGCGACGGGTACATTACAAATCCCTACGAGCAGTACTTC.

This clonotype showed up many times. The rearrangement links TRBV7-6 to TRBJ2-4; D possibly corresponds to TRBD2 (6 bases). V was clipped by 4 bases and J by 12 bases, with 16 bases between them. Germline V CDR1 and CDR2: SGHVS, FNYEAQ. The CDR3 has 13 residues. The CDR3 DNA sequence: TGTGCCAGCAGCTCCGGGGGTCTGGCCCCTCAGTACTTC. It encodes CASSSGGLAPQYF.

A word on this clonotype: Compared with germline, one end of the junction differs, possibly owing to a read error. The V gene is TRBV6-2 or TRBV6-3, the J gene TRBJ2-7; D gene ambiguous. This CDR3 is 14 amino acids long. CDR1 and CDR2 from the germline V gene are MNHEY and SVGEGT. The CDR3 loop is CAGSYVRSAYEQYF. CDR3 DNA sequence: TGTGCCGGCAGTTACGTTCGGAGTGCCTACGAGCAGTACTTC.

This clonotype was counted many times. This chain links TRBV24-1 with TRBJ2-2, with 8 bases that match TRBD1. Germline-derived CDR1 and CDR2 are KGHDR and SFDVKD. The J segment lost 6 bases and the V segment lost 0 bases, leaving 5 bases of the junction unmatched. The CDR3 length is 16 residues. This CDR3 is CATSDLQGASSGELFF. The CDR3 DNA is TGTGCCACCAGTGATTTGCAGGGGGCGAGCTCCGGGGAGCTGTTTTTT.

This clonotype came up a few times. This chain uses TRBV11-1 with TRBJ2-7; D call uncertain. The CDR3 totals 14 residues. Germline CDR1 reads SGHAT; CDR2 reads FQDESV (reference sequence). V lost 1 base, J lost 2 bases, and 9 bases lay in between. CDR3 sequence reads: CASSLEWDPYEQYF. The CDR3 coding sequence is TGTGCCAGCAGCTTAGAGTGGGATCCCTACGAGCAGTACTTC.

The chain uses TRBV7-9 and TRBJ2-3; 15 positions agree with TRBD2. This CDR3 is 19 amino acids long. J lost 0 bases, V lost 2 bases, and 6 bases had no gene match. CDR1 SEHNR and CDR2 FQNEAQ come from the germline V gene (reference sequence). CDR3 protein: CASSLTGLAGGSSTDTQYF. The CDR3 coding sequence is TGTGCCAGCAGCTTAACGGGACTAGCGGGGGGATCAAGCACAGATACGCAGTATTTT. The full variable domain, completed using reference TRBV7-9 and TRBJ2-3, is DTGVSQNPRHKITKRGQNVTFRCDPISEHNRLYWYRQTLGQGPEFLTYFQNEAQLEKSRLLSDRFSAERPKGSFSTLEIQRTEQGDSAMYLCASSLTGLAGGSSTDTQYFGPGTRLTVL.

This clonotype has at least ten counts. This chain links TRBV10-3 with TRBJ1-6; 7 bases are a match to TRBD1. CDR1 and CDR2 (germline): ENHRY, SYGVKD. The CDR3 runs 16 residues. J lost 4 bases, V lost 6 bases, and 9 bases had no gene match. In DNA, the CDR3 is TGTGCCATCAGCATAACAGGGGACGCTTATAATTCACCCCTCCACTTT. Translation: CAISITGDAYNSPLHF.

Comment on this clonotype: This may be a read error, as it is one base from a much larger clone. The V call is TRBV5-3, the J call TRBJ2-5, with a tentative D call TRBD2 (6 bases). TRBV5-3 is an ORF for which the function is uncertain. The CDR3 is 15 amino acids. DNA for the CDR3: TGTGCCAGCAGCTTGGCCGGGACTCAAGGGGAGGCCCAGTACTTC. Residues: CASSLAGTQGEAQYF.

This clonotype was observed at least ten times. The V and J genes are TRBV28 and TRBJ1-1; perhaps TRBD1 as D (6 bases). This CDR3 region has 14 residues. Germline loops: CDR1 MDHEN, CDR2 SYDVKM. Trimming pared 1 base from V and 7 bases from J, leaving 13 bases between. The CDR3 nucleotides read TGTGCCAGCAGTTTATACGGGGGGCCGGGTGAAGCTTTCTTT. Protein sequence: CASSLYGGPGEAFF.

The chain combines TRBV6-1 with TRBJ2-3, with D possibly matching TRBD1 (7 bases). Per the germline V gene, CDR1 is MNHNS and CDR2 is SASEGT. The CDR3 is 15 amino acids. V dropped 6 bases and J dropped 3 bases, with 16 bases sitting between them. This CDR3 is CASRETRGATDTQYF. In DNA, the CDR3 is TGTGCCAGCAGGGAAACCAGGGGGGCTACAGATACGCAGTATTTT.

Here the CDR3 DNA reads TGTGCCAGCGGAGACGGGGTAAGCTCCTACAATGAGCAGTTCTTC. Protein product: CASGDGVSSYNEQFF. The chain carries TRBV7-6 and TRBJ2-1; perhaps TRBD2 as D (5 bases). CDR3 length equals 15 residues. CDR1 and CDR2 from the germline V gene are SGHVS and FNYEAQ. Trimming removed 8 bases from V and 0 bases from J, with 14 bases in between.

This sequence joins TRBV2 and TRBJ2-2; either TRBD1 or TRBD2 may supply D (5 bases each). The germline V gene encodes CDR1 SNHLY and CDR2 FYNNEI. The V gene lost 8 bases and the J gene lost 6 bases, with 16 bases spanning the gap. This CDR3 has 14 residues. CDR3 residues: CASEGGTFAGELFF. CDR3 nucleotide sequence: TGTGCCAGCGAGGGTGGGACGTTCGCCGGGGAGCTGTTTTTT.